The clone carrying this TCR beta chain has just a few counts. The data derive from a study of blood T cell repertoires in COVID-19. Study-level background: Samples of COVID-19 (acute and convalescent) were obtained from the United States, Italy and Spain.

Method: immunoSEQ multiplex PCR; TCRdb's copy keeps in-frame clones and lacks some. In the table there are 120,000 or so clones, about four fifths of which are singletons. The length of the CDR3 is 15 residues. CDR1 is MGHRA, CDR2 YSYEKL, per germline. The V end lost 2 bases, the J end lost 2 bases, and 12 bases lay between the germline ends. The TCR comes from a man in his thirties or forties with COVID-19, enrolled during active disease. Sequences were obtained from peripheral blood. The V and J genes are TRBV4-1 and TRBJ1-2, with D unclear. The CDR3 coding sequence is TGCGCCAGCAGCCAAATCGGACTGACCAACTATGGCTACACCTTC. Amino acid sequence: CASSQIGLTNYGYTF.